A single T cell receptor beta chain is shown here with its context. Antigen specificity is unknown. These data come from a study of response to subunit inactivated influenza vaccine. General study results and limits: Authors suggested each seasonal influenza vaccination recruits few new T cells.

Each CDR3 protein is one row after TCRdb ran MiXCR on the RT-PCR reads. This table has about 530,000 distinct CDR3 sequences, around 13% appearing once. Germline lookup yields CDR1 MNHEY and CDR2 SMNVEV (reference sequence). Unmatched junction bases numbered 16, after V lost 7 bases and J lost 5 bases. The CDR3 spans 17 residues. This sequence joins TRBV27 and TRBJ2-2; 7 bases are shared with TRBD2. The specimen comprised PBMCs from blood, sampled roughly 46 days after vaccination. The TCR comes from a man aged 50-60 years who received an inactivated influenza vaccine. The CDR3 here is CASISSWREIRTGELFF. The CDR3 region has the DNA TGTGCCAGCATCTCCAGTTGGCGGGAGATTAGGACCGGGGAGCTGTTTTTT.